Following are 4 T cell receptor beta chains from one sample sequenced in a study of graft-versus-host responses after intestinal transplantation. The table came from immunoSEQ multiplex PCR; TCRdb's copy has only in-frame clones and leaves some out. The profile shows about 97,000 clones, 80% to 95% of them singletons. This material consisted of PBMCs, taken approximately 420 days after intestinal transplant. The source of these receptors is a human patient who received an intestinal transplant, so some T cells may come from the graft donor.

The CDR3 region is CASMWELVDEQYF. CDR3 nucleotides: TGTGCCAGCATGTGGGAATTGGTCGACGAGCAGTACTTC. The chain carries TRBV21-1 and TRBJ2-7. TRBV21-1 is a pseudogene segment. The CDR3 length is 13 residues.

This clone was found once. V is TRBV15 and J is TRBJ2-7; 8 bases agree with TRBD2. Germline trimming cut 0 bases from V and 5 bases from J; bases unmatched to any gene: 6. CDR1 and CDR2 (germline): LNHNV, YYDKDF (reference sequence). The CDR3 runs to 15 residues. The CDR3 DNA follows: TGTGCCACCAGCAGAGATCGGGGGGGCCTTAACGAGCAGTACTTC. Its protein is CATSRDRGGLNEQYF.

The count of this clone is one. This rearrangement joins TRBV5-1 to TRBJ1-3; TRBD1 is a possible D gene (5 bases). V was clipped by 2 bases and J by 0 bases, with 9 bases between them. CDR1 and CDR2 (germline): SGHRS, YFSETQ. This CDR3 has 15 amino acids. DNA for the CDR3: TGCGCCAGCAGCTTAGGGACGGTCTCTGGAAACACCATATATTTT. It encodes CASSLGTVSGNTIYF.

This rearrangement joins TRBV4-1 to TRBJ2-5, with 10 bases aligning to TRBD2. The J segment lost 2 bases and the V segment lost 0 bases, leaving 6 bases of the junction unmatched. The CDR3 runs 17 residues. The germline CDR1 and CDR2 sequences are MGHRA and YSYEKL. The CDR3 DNA sequence: TGCGCCAGCAGCCAAGATACTAGCGGGGCTAGGCAAGAGACCCAGTACTTC. Translating gives CASSQDTSGARQETQYF.